This T cell receptor (beta chain) was identified in a study of regulatory T cells in long-lasting Graves disease. Notes on the study in general: Persistent disease preferred TRBV28, TRBJ1-2 and TRBJ2-5; new disease, TRBV20-1 and TRBJ2-1. Persistent Graves' cases showed lower TCR diversity than newly diagnosed cases.

The time point was: persistent/refractory GD, antithyroid drugs over 5 years with positive TRAb. PBMC-derived RNA was used for the TCR library. Graves' disease diagnosis followed American Thyroid Association guidelines. An endocrinology department in Xi'an, China, supplied the patients. A remark on this clonotype: Its antigen is unknown.

With iRepertoire HTBI primers and Arm-PCR of CDR3 regions, TCR beta libraries were built. TCRdb reprocessed the multiplex PCR reads with MiXCR, giving one entry per CDR3 protein. The data contain 400,000 to 500,000 distinct CDR3 sequences, 21% of them singletons. The V end lost 5 bases, the J end lost 0 bases, and 8 bases lay between the germline ends. The germline gives CDR1 GTSNPN, CDR2 SVGIG (reference sequence). The CDR3 spans 13 residues. The chain recombines TRBV30 with TRBJ1-3; D remains unclear. This specimen consisted of peripheral blood mononuclear cells (PBMCs), obtained when the disease was refractory, from a patient treated with antithyroid drugs. The TCR comes from a female donor with Graves disease. CDR3 region: CAWGQISGNTIYF. CDR3 nucleotides: TGTGCCTGGGGGCAGATCTCTGGAAACACCATATATTTT.